The 5 T cell receptor beta chains reported below all come from one sample, sequenced in a study of brain T cells in children with intractable seizures. Clones were read by immunoSEQ multiplex PCR, and TCRdb kept only the in-frame ones, dropping some. The table shows about 340,000 clones, with over 90% occurring only once. Time point reported: blood from clinic visit 5 months post-surgery; TSC patient then seizure free. Sequencing used peripheral blood, obtained less than 6 months after surgery. Receptors were obtained from a boy in the first two years of life with tuberous sclerosis and intractable seizures.

This clone came up once. The chain links TRBV6-5 to TRBJ2-2, with 9 bases matching TRBD2. Unmatched junction bases numbered 7, after V lost 3 bases and J lost 5 bases. The CDR3 is made up of 16 amino acids. The germline V gene has CDR1 MNHEY and CDR2 SVGAGI. This chain's CDR3 is CASSYQAGGPTGELFF. Here the CDR3 DNA reads TGTGCCAGCAGTTATCAGGCGGGAGGGCCTACCGGGGAGCTGTTTTTT.

The V gene is TRBV29-1, the J gene TRBJ2-1, with D maybe TRBD2 (5 bases). The V end lost 1 base, the J end lost 0 bases, and 7 bases lay between the germline ends. This CDR3 region has 14 residues. Germline V gene data show CDR1 as SQVTM and CDR2 as ANQGSEA. CDR3 DNA sequence: TGCAGCGTTGAAGTCGGGATCTCCTACAATGAGCAGTTCTTC. Its translation is CSVEVGISYNEQFF.

For this clone: One junction end does not reproduce the germline sequence, and a read error may be involved. The rearrangement joins TRBV18 to TRBJ1-1; no definite D call. The V gene's germline CDR1 is KGHSH and CDR2 LQKENI. The CDR3 contains 13 residues. CDR3 DNA sequence: TGTGCCAGCTCGCCACACGAGAACACTGAAGCTTTCTTT. It translates to CASSPHENTEAFF.

The genes are TRBV12-3 or TRBV12-4 and TRBJ2-5; D is uncertain. V lost 1 base, J lost 5 bases, and 5 bases lay in between. The CDR3 consists of 12 residues. CDR3 DNA: TGTGCCAGCAGTTTAGTTGGGGAGACCCAGTACTTC. This translates into CASSLVGETQYF.

A few counts support this clone. The chain has TRBV29-1 and TRBJ1-2, with D perhaps matching TRBD1 (5 bases). Trimming took off 2 bases at V and 2 bases at J, with 15 bases between the two ends. The CDR3 runs to 15 residues. CDR1 and CDR2 from the germline V gene are SQVTM and ANQGSEA. The CDR3 nucleotides read TGCAGCGTTGAAACCTGGAGGGGTAGGAACTATGGCTACACCTTC. Translated: CSVETWRGRNYGYTF.